This record covers a single T cell receptor beta chain. Its antigen is undetermined. V gave up 0 bases and J gave up 9 bases, with 14 bases separating them. Germline lookup yields CDR1 MNHNS and CDR2 SASEGT. The CDR3 is 14 amino acids. Investigators isolated RNA and reverse transcribed it into cDNA to act as the sequencing template. Profiling relied on immunoSEQ multiplex PCR, and the TCRdb table lists in-frame clones only, not all of them. The sample holds about 180,000 clones, about 47% seen once. The treatment: oral pan-JAK inhibitor, 5-10 mg twice daily. The source of the sample is a study of CD8+ T cells in alopecia areata. On the study more broadly: For the treated group, dosing was oral tofacitinib at 5 to 10 mg twice daily. Scoring treated patients' severity relied on the percentage of scalp area affected. Whole-study findings and limits: Many expanded lesional clones persisted in scalp and blood during tofacitinib.

The specimen was CD8+ T cells sorted from blood, collected at week 52, from a patient treated with tofacitinib. The chain combines TRBV6-1 with TRBJ1-1, with D possibly matching TRBD1 (5 bases). The TCR was taken from a human donor with alopecia areata. The CDR3 here is CASSEAWPGKKAFF. CDR3 bases: TGTGCCAGCAGTGAAGCCTGGCCAGGGAAAAAAGCTTTCTTT.